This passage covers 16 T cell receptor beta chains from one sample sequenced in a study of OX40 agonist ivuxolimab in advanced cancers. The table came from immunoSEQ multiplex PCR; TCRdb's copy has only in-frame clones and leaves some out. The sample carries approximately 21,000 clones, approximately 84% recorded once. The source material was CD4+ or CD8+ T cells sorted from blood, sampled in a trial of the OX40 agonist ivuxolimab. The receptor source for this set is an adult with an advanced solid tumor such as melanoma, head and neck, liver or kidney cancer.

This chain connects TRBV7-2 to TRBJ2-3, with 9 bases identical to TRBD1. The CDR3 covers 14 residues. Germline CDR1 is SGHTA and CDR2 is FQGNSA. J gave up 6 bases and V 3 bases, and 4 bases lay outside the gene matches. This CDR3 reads CASSFDRGSDTQYF. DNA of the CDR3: TGTGCCAGCAGCTTCGACAGGGGGTCTGATACGCAGTATTTT.

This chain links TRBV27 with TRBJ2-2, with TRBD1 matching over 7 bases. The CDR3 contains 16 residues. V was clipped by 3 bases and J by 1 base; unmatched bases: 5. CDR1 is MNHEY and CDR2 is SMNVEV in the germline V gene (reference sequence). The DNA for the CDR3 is TGTGCCAGCAGTTTTCTGACAGGGAAGAACACCGGGGAGCTGTTTTTT. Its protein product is CASSFLTGKNTGELFF.

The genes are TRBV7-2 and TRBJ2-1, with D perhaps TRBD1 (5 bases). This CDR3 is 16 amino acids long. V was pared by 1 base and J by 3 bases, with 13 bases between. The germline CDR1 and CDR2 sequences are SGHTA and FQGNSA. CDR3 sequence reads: CASSLDGQGRYNEQFF. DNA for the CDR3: TGTGCCAGCAGCTTAGATGGTCAGGGTCGCTACAATGAGCAGTTCTTC.

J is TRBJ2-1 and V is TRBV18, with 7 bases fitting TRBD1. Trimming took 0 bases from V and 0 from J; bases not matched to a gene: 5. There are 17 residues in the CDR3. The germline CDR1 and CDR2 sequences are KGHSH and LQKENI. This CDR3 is CASSPPGRGSSYNEQFF. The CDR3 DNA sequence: TGTGCCAGCTCACCACCGGGCAGGGGGAGCTCCTACAATGAGCAGTTCTTC.

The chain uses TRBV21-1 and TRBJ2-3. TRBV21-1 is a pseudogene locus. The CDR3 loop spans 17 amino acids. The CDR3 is CASSPGRPGGAGDTQYF. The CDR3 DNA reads TGTGCCAGCAGCCCAGGACGCCCAGGGGGGGCTGGGGATACGCAGTATTTT.

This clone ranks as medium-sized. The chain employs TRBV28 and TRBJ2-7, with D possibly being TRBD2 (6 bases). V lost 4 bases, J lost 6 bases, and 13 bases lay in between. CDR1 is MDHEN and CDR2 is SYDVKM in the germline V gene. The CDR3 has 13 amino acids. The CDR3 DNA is TGTGCCAGCAGTTCGGGACTCCAGGGCGAGCAGTACTTC. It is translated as CASSSGLQGEQYF.

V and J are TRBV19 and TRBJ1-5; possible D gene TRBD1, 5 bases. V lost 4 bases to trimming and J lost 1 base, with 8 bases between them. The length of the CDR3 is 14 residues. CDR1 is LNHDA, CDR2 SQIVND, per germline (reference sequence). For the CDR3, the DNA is TGTGCCAGTAGTACTTCAGGGAGCAATCAGCCCCAGCATTTT. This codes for CASSTSGSNQPQHF.

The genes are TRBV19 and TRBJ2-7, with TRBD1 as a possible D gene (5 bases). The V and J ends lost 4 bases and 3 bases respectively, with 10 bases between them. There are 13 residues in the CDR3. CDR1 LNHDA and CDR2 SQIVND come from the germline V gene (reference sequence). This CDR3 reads CASSSDSRYEQYF. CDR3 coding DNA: TGTGCCAGTAGTAGCGACAGCCGCTACGAGCAGTACTTC.

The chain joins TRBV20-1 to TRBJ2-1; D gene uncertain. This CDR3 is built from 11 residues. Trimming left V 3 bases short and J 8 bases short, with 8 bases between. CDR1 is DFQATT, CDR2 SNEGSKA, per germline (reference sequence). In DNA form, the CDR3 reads TGCAGTGCTAGCTCTGCCTATGAGCAGTTCTTC. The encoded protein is CSASSAYEQFF.

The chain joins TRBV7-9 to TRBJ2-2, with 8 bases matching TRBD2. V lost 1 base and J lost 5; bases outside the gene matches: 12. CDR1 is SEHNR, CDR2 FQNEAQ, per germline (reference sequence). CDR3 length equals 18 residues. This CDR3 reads CASSLGARAGEGTGELFF. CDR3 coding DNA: TGTGCCAGCAGCTTAGGCGCCCGAGCGGGAGAGGGTACCGGGGAGCTGTTTTTT.

In DNA form, the CDR3 reads TGTGCCATCAGTGAGACAGGGACAGGTAATTCACCCCTCCACTTT. This sequence encodes CAISETGTGNSPLHF. J is TRBJ1-6 and V is TRBV10-3, with 8 bases identical to TRBD1. Germline V lookup: CDR1 ENHRY, CDR2 SYGVKD. Trimming took 2 bases from V and 6 from J; bases not matched to a gene: 3. This CDR3 is built from 15 residues.

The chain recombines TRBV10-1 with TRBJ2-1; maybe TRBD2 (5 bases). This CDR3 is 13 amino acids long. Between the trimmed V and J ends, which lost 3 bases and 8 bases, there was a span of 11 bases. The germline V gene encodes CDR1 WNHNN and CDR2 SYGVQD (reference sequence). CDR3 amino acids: CASSDSRRDEQFF. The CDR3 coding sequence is TGCGCCAGCAGTGACTCACGGCGGGATGAGCAGTTCTTC.

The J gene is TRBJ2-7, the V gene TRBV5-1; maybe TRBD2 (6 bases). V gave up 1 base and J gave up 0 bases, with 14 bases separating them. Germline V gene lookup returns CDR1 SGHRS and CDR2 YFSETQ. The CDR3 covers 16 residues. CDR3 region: CASSLTGLLSSYEQYF. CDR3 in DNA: TGCGCCAGCAGCTTGACTGGACTACTAAGCTCCTACGAGCAGTACTTC. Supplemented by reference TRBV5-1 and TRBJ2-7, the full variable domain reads KAGVTQTPRYLIKTRGQQVTLSCSPISGHRSVSWYQQTPGQGLQFLFEYFSETQRNKGNFPGRFSGRQFSNSRSEMNVSTLELGDSALYLCASSLTGLLSSYEQYFGPGTRLTVT.

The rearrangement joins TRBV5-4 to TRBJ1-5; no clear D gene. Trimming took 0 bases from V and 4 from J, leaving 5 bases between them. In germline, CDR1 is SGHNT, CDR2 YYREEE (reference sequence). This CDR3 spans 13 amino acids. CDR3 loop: CASSLAGNQPQHF. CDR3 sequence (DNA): TGTGCCAGCAGCTTGGCGGGGAATCAGCCCCAGCATTTT.

CDR3 in amino acids: CSVEDPGGGRTEAFF. CDR3 bases: TGCAGCGTTGAAGATCCAGGGGGCGGGCGCACTGAAGCTTTCTTT. V gene TRBV29-1 combines with J gene TRBJ1-1, with 8 nucleotides matching TRBD1. Germline assignment: CDR1 SQVTM and CDR2 ANQGSEA. The CDR3 runs 15 residues. With V trimmed by 0 bases and J by 4 bases, 7 bases remained unmatched.

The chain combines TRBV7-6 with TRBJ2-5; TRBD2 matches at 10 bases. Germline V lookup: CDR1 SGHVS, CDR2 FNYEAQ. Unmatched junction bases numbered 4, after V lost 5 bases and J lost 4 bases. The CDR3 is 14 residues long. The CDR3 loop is CASSPRLAGETQYF. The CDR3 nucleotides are TGTGCCAGCAGCCCTCGACTAGCGGGAGAGACCCAGTACTTC.